One T cell receptor beta chain is described in this entry. The antigen it binds to is not known. Base quality data are lacking; no much larger clone is found one base away. The CDR3 goes from the cysteine to the phenylalanine over 11 residues. Only CDR3 DNA remains: 33 bases, in frame from the first base. According to the germline V gene (reference sequence), CDR1 reads LNHDA and CDR2 reads SQIVND. V is pared back by 9 bases and J by 8 bases, with 13 bases lying between the germline termini. Participants in the prospective study were aged 18 to 89 years, lived in more than 20 United States geographic areas, and enrolled through a virtual design. To assign participants to cohorts, the prospective study relied on clinical history that participants themselves reported in a screening survey and a study questionnaire. Recovered participants in ImmuneRACE Cohort 3 were defined as having two consecutive negative NP/OP PCR tests, clearance from a healthcare professional, or resolution of symptoms. Mobile phlebotomists in the prospective study collected whole blood, serum and a nasopharyngeal or oropharyngeal swab from every participant. Additional blood draws and questionnaires over an approximately 2-month period could optionally be provided by prospective study participants. Prospective study blood samples were shipped either frozen or at room temperature before DNA extraction.

The data derive from a study of blood T cell repertoires in COVID-19 (dated by TCRdb to the early 2020s). For context, the study as a whole: The collaborator samples originated in the United States, Italy and Spain and spanned the acute and convalescent phases of COVID-19. The material from the prospective study consisted of cDNA or gDNA derived from T cells, B-cell-depleted T cells, or PBMCs. Deeply sampled blood TCRbeta repertoires from subjects exposed to, actively infected with, or recovered from COVID-19 were included in the dataset. The repertoires were made available in a free public database intended to serve as a resource for research on the immune response to SARS-CoV-2. Samples came from the ongoing ImmuneRACE study (first 160 participants) plus 1,254 subjects from 6 global collaborators. A de-identified subject ID, COVID-19 status, age in years and sex were almost always included in the sample metadata. HLA class I and class II types, where available, came from metadata supplied by the sample provider rather than from assay-based typing. Overall study results and their limits: Clinical and demographic metadata were provided uncurated, with the amount varying by source and participant.

TCRbeta CDR3 regions were amplified from genomic DNA by means of the immunoSEQ Assay, a bias-controlled multiplex PCR. The original pipeline was this. The number of nucleated cells in each sample was estimated by amplification of reference gene primers within the assay. To quantify the absolute abundance of each unique TCRbeta CDR3 rearrangement, sequence reads were collapsed and filtered. For each sample, productive Simpson clonality was calculated as the square root of Simpson's diversity index over productive rearrangements. Sourced from immuneACCESS, this table was stored by TCRdb with only in-frame sequences that have V and J called. A share of the clones is absent; for the studies checked, an unresolved V gene accounts for under half, and the remainder has no known explanation. V and J calls and clone size are those listed in that table; D and trimming were worked out from the DNA. Present in this sample are approximately 440,000 clones, roughly 87% of which were seen just once. The ten largest clones capture under 0.75% of the sample.

Input material: PBMCs or T cells enriched from blood (not recorded which). Recombination joined TRBV19 with TRBJ1-2, with TRBD1 perhaps the D gene, on 6 matching bases. The sequence was collected from a woman aged 18-29 years who had recovered from COVID-19. The CDR3 loop reads CASGYRVGYTF. Read as DNA, the sequence is TGTGCCAGCGGGTACAGGGTCGGCTACACCTTC. With all but the CDR3 taken from the reference TRBV19 and TRBJ1-2 genes, the full variable domain is: DGGITQSPKYLFRKEGQNVTLSCEQNLNHDAMYWYRQDPGQGLRLIYYSQIVNDFQKGDIAEGYSVSREKKESFPLTVTSAQKNPTAFYLCASGYRVGYTFGSGTRLTVV.